Presented here are 27 T cell receptor beta chains from one specimen sequenced in a study of T cells in Graves' hyperthyroidism and ophthalmopathy. RNA transcripts provided the source from which TCR beta CDR3 regions were amplified. HTBI primers drove first-round RT-PCR of the TCR CDR3. TCRdb reanalysed the multiplex PCR reads using MiXCR and keeps one entry per CDR3 protein. The sample lists 660,000 or so distinct CDR3 sequences, under 25% seen once, with over 30% in the top ten. The sequencing input was blood. The receptors originated from a man between 25 and 39 years old with Graves' ophthalmopathy.

This clonotype was detected only once. The gene calls are TRBV5-5 and TRBJ2-7; 8 bases are a match to TRBD1. This CDR3 is 16 amino acids long. The V segment lost 0 bases and the J segment 1 base; nucleotides outside the gene matches: 6. Germline assignment: CDR1 SGHKS and CDR2 YYEKEE (reference sequence). The CDR3 reads CASSLVAGGASYEQYF. The CDR3 coding sequence is TGTGCCAGCAGCTTGGTGGCAGGGGGCGCGTCCTACGAGCAGTACTTC.

Concerning this clonotype: A single base separates this from a much larger clone, so it may be a read error. The chain uses TRBV7-2 and TRBJ2-3, with D perhaps TRBD2 (6 bases). The germline CDR1 and CDR2 sequences are SGHTA and FQGNSA. With 5 bases removed from V and 0 bases from J, the gap between germline ends came to 15 bases. The CDR3 has 16 amino acids. The CDR3 reads CASSIPLAPSTDTQYF. CDR3 coding DNA: TGTGCCAGCAGCATCCCCCTAGCGCCAAGCACAGATACGCAGTATTTT. The whole variable domain, remainder taken from reference TRBV7-2 and TRBJ2-3, is GAGVSQSPSNKVTEKGKDVELRCDPISGHTALYWYRQSLGQGLEFLIYFQGNSAPDKSGLPSDRFSAERTGGSVSTLTIQRTQQEDSAVYLCASSIPLAPSTDTQYFGPGTRLTVL.

This clonotype appeared many times. CDR3 nucleotides: TGTGCCAGCAGCTTCGCGGGAGGGAGAGGCACAGATACGCAGTATTTT. It translates to CASSFAGGRGTDTQYF. The rearrangement uses TRBV11-2 and TRBJ2-3; 9 nucleotides line up with TRBD2. Germline V gene sequence: CDR1 SGHAT, CDR2 FQNNGV. With V trimmed by 3 bases and J by 1 base, 5 bases remained unmatched. The CDR3 extends over 16 amino acids.

This chain uses TRBV6-1 with TRBJ1-4; D call uncertain. The CDR3 runs to 14 residues. V was cut by 7 bases and J by 5 bases, with 14 bases left in between. The germline gives CDR1 MNHNS, CDR2 SASEGT. CDR3 amino acids: CASTVGNGNEKLFF. The CDR3 DNA reads as TGTGCCAGCACCGTAGGGAACGGAAATGAAAAACTGTTTTTT.

CDR3 residues: CASSPTGPMGSYEQYF. CDR3 coding DNA: TGCGCCAGCAGCCCGACGGGGCCGATGGGTTCCTACGAGCAGTACTTC. The rearrangement links TRBV4-1 to TRBJ2-7; perhaps D is TRBD1 or TRBD2 (5 bases each). The CDR3 is 16 residues long. Germline CDR1 is MGHRA and CDR2 is YSYEKL. The ends were cut back, 4 bases at V and 1 base at J, with 17 bases in the middle.

This clonotype has ten or more counts. V and J are TRBV12-3 or TRBV12-4 and TRBJ2-5; a weak D match, TRBD2 (6 bases). V was cut by 5 bases and J by 2 bases, with 9 bases left in between. This CDR3 has 13 amino acids. This CDR3 reads CASSTGSQETQYF. The CDR3 nucleotides are TGTGCCAGCAGTACCGGGAGTCAAGAGACCCAGTACTTC.

This clonotype came up a few times. The V gene is TRBV30, the J gene TRBJ2-1; D is possibly TRBD2 (5 bases). V lost 0 bases and J lost 2, with 11 bases in between. Germline V lookup: CDR1 GTSNPN, CDR2 SVGIG (reference sequence). This CDR3 has 15 amino acids. The chain's CDR3 is CAWSVGGSPYNEQFF. The CDR3 nucleotides read TGTGCCTGGAGTGTAGGTGGGAGTCCCTACAATGAGCAGTTCTTC. Complete variable domain (other parts from reference TRBV30 and TRBJ2-1): SQTIHQWPATLVQPVGSPLSLECTVEGTSNPNLYWYRQAAGRGLQLLFYSVGIGQISSEVPQNLSASRPQDRQFILSSKKLLLSDSGFYLCAWSVGGSPYNEQFFGPGTRLTVL.

This clonotype was recorded at least ten times. The chain recombines TRBV2 with TRBJ1-5; 12 nucleotides agree with TRBD1. The CDR3 runs to 16 residues. The germline gives CDR1 SNHLY, CDR2 FYNNEI. J was trimmed by 5 bases and V by 3 bases; bases with no gene match: 5. The CDR3 coding sequence is TGTGCCAGCAGTGATTGGGGACAGGGGGCGGATCAGCCCCAGCATTTT. Encoded protein: CASSDWGQGADQPQHF.

This chain uses TRBV29-1 with TRBJ1-5, with D possibly TRBD1 on 6 matching bases. Trimming cost V 4 bases and J 2 bases, with 15 bases left between them. CDR3 size: 15 residues. From germline, CDR1 is SQVTM and CDR2 ANQGSEA. CDR3 DNA sequence: TGCAGCGTTGTGTGGACGGCAGGGGGCAATCAGCCCCAGCATTTT. Translating it yields CSVVWTAGGNQPQHF.

This clonotype was counted a few times. The chain has TRBV20-1 and TRBJ1-5; TRBD1 is a possible D gene (5 bases). Looked up from germline, CDR1 is DFQATT and CDR2 is SNEGSKA (reference sequence). V was cut by 2 bases and J by 5 bases, with 10 bases left in between. The CDR3 totals 13 residues. CDR3 bases: TGCAGTGCTAGAAATACAGGTGATCAGCCCCAGCATTTT. Translated: CSARNTGDQPQHF.

This clonotype was seen a few times. V gene TRBV6-1 combines with J gene TRBJ1-1; 9 bases map to TRBD1. Germline V gene lookup returns CDR1 MNHNS and CDR2 SASEGT. J lost 6 bases, V lost 7 bases, and 12 bases had no gene match. The CDR3 consists of 15 residues. The CDR3 sequence is CASNPHSGQGAEAFF. In nucleotides, the CDR3 is TGTGCCAGCAACCCACACTCGGGACAGGGCGCTGAAGCTTTCTTT.

V is TRBV20-1 and J is TRBJ2-2; a possible D gene is TRBD2 (5 bases). Germline CDR1 and CDR2: DFQATT and SNEGSKA (reference sequence). This CDR3 has 14 amino acids. The V end lost 5 bases, the J end lost 5 bases, and 15 bases lay between the germline ends. CDR3 residues: CSAFRLLQTGELFF. In nucleotides, the CDR3 is TGCAGTGCTTTTAGACTACTGCAAACCGGGGAGCTGTTTTTT.

This clonotype appeared many times. This sequence joins TRBV2 and TRBJ2-7; D remains unclear. Germline CDR1 SNHLY, CDR2 FYNNEI. The CDR3 runs to 10 residues. V was pared by 4 bases and J by 5 bases, with 3 bases between. CDR3 sequence: CASSGNEQYF. The DNA of the CDR3 is TGTGCCAGCAGTGGAAACGAGCAGTACTTC.

This chain uses TRBV3-1 with TRBJ2-4; 8 bases are a match to TRBD1. The CDR3 extends over 17 amino acids. Germline CDR1 and CDR2: LGHDT and YNNKEL (reference sequence). The ends lost 1 base at V and 0 bases at J; junction bases unmatched: 5. CDR3 coding DNA: TGTGCCAGCAGCCAAGTATGGACAGGGTTAGCCAAAAACATTCAGTACTTC. This codes for CASSQVWTGLAKNIQYF.

The CDR3, as DNA: TGTGCCAGCAGCCGAGGGGGCGACGGGGAGCTGTTTTTT. This gives the protein CASSRGGDGELFF. The V gene is TRBV11-3, the J gene TRBJ2-2; 7 nucleotides agree with TRBD1. Germline assignment: CDR1 SGHNT and CDR2 YENEEA. The V gene end was trimmed by 5 bases and the J gene end by 7 bases; junction bases not matched to a gene: 4. This CDR3 is 13 amino acids long.

This clonotype was counted a few times. V and J are TRBV12-3 or TRBV12-4 and TRBJ2-1, with D perhaps matching TRBD2 (7 bases). V gave up 1 base and J gave up 9 bases, with 13 bases separating them. This CDR3 is built from 14 residues. This CDR3 is CASSLGGRGGEQFF. CDR3 coding DNA: TGTGCCAGCAGTTTAGGCGGGAGAGGGGGTGAGCAGTTCTTC.

J is TRBJ2-2 and V is TRBV28; 7 nucleotides agree with TRBD2. Looked up from germline, CDR1 is MDHEN and CDR2 is SYDVKM. This CDR3 contains 18 residues. With V trimmed by 8 bases and J by 6 bases, 21 bases remained unmatched. CDR3 residues: CASQGRPLAVARAGELFF. For the CDR3, the DNA is TGTGCCAGCCAGGGACGTCCTCTAGCGGTAGCTCGGGCCGGGGAGCTGTTTTTT.

This clonotype was observed at least ten times. The chain couples TRBV30 to TRBJ1-5; D is perhaps TRBD1 (6 bases). This CDR3 comprises 15 residues. V gave up 3 bases and J gave up 0 bases, with 12 bases separating them. Germline-derived CDR1 and CDR2 are GTSNPN and SVGIG (reference sequence). CDR3 sequence reads: CAWRERGYSNQPQHF. Written as DNA, the CDR3 is TGTGCCTGGAGAGAAAGGGGGTATAGCAATCAGCCCCAGCATTTT.

This clonotype was picked up one time. A much larger clone differs by one base, so this may be a read error. V usage is TRBV20-1 and J usage is TRBJ1-1, with a tentative D call TRBD1 (5 bases). This CDR3 has 13 amino acids. Germline lookup yields CDR1 DFQATT and CDR2 SNEGSKA (reference sequence). Trimming shortened V by 8 bases and J by 10 bases, and 23 bases separated the two germline ends. For the CDR3, the DNA is TGCAGTCCCAATCGCAGGGTCAACAGTGGAGCTTTCTTT. Translation gives CSPNRRVNSGAFF.

This clonotype was counted only a few times. This rearrangement joins TRBV20-1 to TRBJ2-7, with TRBD2 identical over 11 bases. J lost 4 bases, V lost 0 bases, and 5 bases had no gene match. Germline V CDR1 and CDR2: DFQATT, SNEGSKA (reference sequence). CDR3 length equals 15 residues. The CDR3 DNA is TGCAGTGCTAGAGAAGGTAGCGGGAGGGTATACGAGCAGTACTTC. It specifies CSAREGSGRVYEQYF.

V usage is TRBV19 and J usage is TRBJ1-1, with TRBD1 identical over 7 bases. The germline V gene encodes CDR1 LNHDA and CDR2 SQIVND (reference sequence). Trimming took 5 bases from V and 2 from J; bases not matched to a gene: 11. This CDR3 comprises 16 residues. This CDR3 is CASSLRDSTPNTEAFF. CDR3 nucleotide sequence: TGTGCCAGTAGTCTCCGGGACAGCACTCCAAACACTGAAGCTTTCTTT.

The J gene is TRBJ1-4, the V gene TRBV7-2, with 9 bases fitting TRBD1. The J segment lost 7 bases and the V segment lost 5 bases, leaving 11 bases of the junction unmatched. Per the germline V gene, CDR1 is SGHTA and CDR2 is FQGNSA. The CDR3 consists of 16 residues. CDR3 region: CASSPDPGQGGEKLFF. In nucleotides, the CDR3 is TGTGCCAGCAGCCCCGACCCGGGACAGGGCGGTGAAAAACTGTTTTTT.

The chain links TRBV7-3 to TRBJ2-2, with a weak D call TRBD2 (6 bases). This CDR3 is built from 14 residues. V gave up 1 base and J gave up 7 bases, with 10 bases separating them. Looked up from germline, CDR1 is SGHTA and CDR2 is FQGTGA. CDR3 in amino acids: CASSLRRGNGELFF. DNA for the CDR3: TGTGCCAGCAGCTTAAGGAGGGGAAACGGGGAGCTGTTTTTT.

In the case of this clonotype: One base away lies a much larger clone, so this may be a sequencing read error. The J gene is TRBJ2-2, the V gene TRBV6-6, with TRBD1 matching over 7 bases. This CDR3 region has 16 residues. The germline gives CDR1 MNHNY, CDR2 SVGAGI (reference sequence). The CDR3 DNA sequence: TGTGCCAGCAGTTACTCGATGCCAGGGGGAATCGGGGAGCTGGTTTTT. This sequence encodes CASSYSMPGGIGELVF.

This clonotype was picked up a small number of times. This chain links TRBV6-1 with TRBJ1-1, with D maybe TRBD1 (6 bases). Trimming left V 6 bases short and J 5 bases short, with 16 bases between. The germline CDR1 and CDR2 sequences are MNHNS and SASEGT. This CDR3 is built from 14 residues. The CDR3 sequence is CASRKTQGSTEAFF. The CDR3 DNA reads TGTGCCAGCAGAAAAACACAGGGATCGACTGAAGCTTTCTTT.

The chain couples TRBV6-1 to TRBJ1-5; no reliable D call. This CDR3 has 12 residues. V was cut by 7 bases and J by 2 bases, with 6 bases left in between. Germline V CDR1 and CDR2: MNHNS, SASEGT. CDR3 in DNA: TGTGCCAGCAAACCGGGCAATCAGCCCCAGCATTTT. This encodes CASKPGNQPQHF.

As DNA, the CDR3 is TGTGCCAGCAGTTTGACGGTCGCACGGAGCAATCAGCCCCAGCATTTT. It codes for CASSLTVARSNQPQHF. The chain joins TRBV28 to TRBJ1-5; D remains ambiguous. V was clipped by 3 bases and J by 1 base, with 13 bases between them. The germline gives CDR1 MDHEN, CDR2 SYDVKM. This CDR3 spans 16 amino acids.